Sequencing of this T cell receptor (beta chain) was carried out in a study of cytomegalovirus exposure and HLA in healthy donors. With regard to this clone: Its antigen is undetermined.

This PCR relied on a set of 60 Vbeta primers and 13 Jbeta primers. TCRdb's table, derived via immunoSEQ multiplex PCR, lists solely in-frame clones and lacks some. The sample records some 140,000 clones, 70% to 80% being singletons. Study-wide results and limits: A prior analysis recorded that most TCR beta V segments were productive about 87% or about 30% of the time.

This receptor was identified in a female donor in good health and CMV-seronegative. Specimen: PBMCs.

The CDR3 nucleotides are TGTGCCAGCCGGGGACAGACGGGAGGGGAGACCCAGTACTTC. This encodes CASRGQTGGETQYF. The chain employs TRBV28 and TRBJ2-5; D is perhaps TRBD2 (8 bases). Trimming took 8 bases from V and 5 from J, leaving 18 bases between them. This CDR3 has 14 residues. Germline V gives CDR1 MDHEN, CDR2 SYDVKM. The complete variable domain, with remaining parts taken from reference TRBV28 and TRBJ2-5, reads DVKVTQSSRYLVKRTGEKVFLECVQDMDHENMFWYRQDPGLGLRLIYFSYDVKMKEKGDIPEGYSVSREKKERFSLILESASTNQTSMYLCASRGQTGGETQYFGPGTRLLVL.